Each of the 12 T cell receptor beta chains below was sequenced from the same sample in a study of cytomegalovirus exposure and HLA in healthy donors. Primers for the PCR totalled 60 Vbeta and 13 Jbeta. Sequenced by immunoSEQ multiplex PCR; TCRdb stores in-frame clones only, minus some. The sample holds some 120,000 clones, roughly 80% seen once. Material: PBMCs. Source of these receptors: a male donor in good health and CMV-seronegative.

Only one count was recorded for this clone. A read error may account for a junction end that differs from germline. V usage is TRBV5-1 and J usage is TRBJ1-4, with 10 bases fitting TRBD1. This CDR3 comprises 14 residues. Germline V gene lookup returns CDR1 SGHRS and CDR2 YFSETQ. This CDR3 is CAGSGGTGEEKLFF. In DNA form, the CDR3 reads TGCGCCGGCAGCGGAGGGACAGGGGAGGAAAAACTGTTTTTT.

There are a few counts of this clone. The rearrangement joins TRBV27 to TRBJ2-7, with 7 bases matching TRBD1. This CDR3 has 15 amino acids. Germline values: CDR1 MNHEY, CDR2 SMNVEV (reference sequence). J lost 3 bases, V lost 3 bases, and 8 bases had no gene match. The CDR3 loop reads CASSFLRQGFYEQYF. CDR3 DNA sequence: TGTGCCAGCAGTTTCCTCCGACAGGGCTTCTACGAGCAGTACTTC.

The gene calls are TRBV6-1 and TRBJ1-2; D unclear. The germline V and J ends were trimmed by 6 bases and 4 bases, with 6 bases remaining between them. CDR1 and CDR2 (germline): MNHNS, SASEGT. The CDR3 totals 11 residues. The CDR3 here is CASRTVYGYTF. CDR3 sequence (DNA): TGTGCCAGCAGAACAGTCTATGGCTACACCTTC.

The V gene is TRBV29-1, the J gene TRBJ1-3; D is uncertain. Germline loops: CDR1 SQVTM, CDR2 ANQGSEA. The V end lost 4 bases, the J end lost 1 base, and 11 bases lay between the germline ends. There are 14 residues in the CDR3. CDR3 DNA sequence: TGCAGCGTTGCTTGGGCCCCATCTGGAAACACCATATATTTT. Translating it yields CSVAWAPSGNTIYF.

This clone was found once. J is TRBJ2-5 and V is TRBV7-2; 9 nucleotides match TRBD2. J lost 1 base, V lost 2 bases, and 2 bases had no gene match. The germline V gene has CDR1 SGHTA and CDR2 FQGNSA. CDR3 length: 15 residues. The CDR3 DNA sequence: TGTGCCAGCAGCTTACGCGGGAGGGTCCAAGAGACCCAGTACTTC. As protein: CASSLRGRVQETQYF.

This clone was recorded only once. V is TRBV10-2 and J is TRBJ1-2; D call uncertain. CDR3 length equals 14 residues. CDR1 is WSHSY and CDR2 is SAAADI in the germline V gene. V gave up 3 bases and J gave up 3 bases, with 11 bases separating them. The CDR3 loop reads CASSDVHTYYGYTF. CDR3 coding DNA: TGCGCCAGCAGTGATGTACATACATACTATGGCTACACCTTC.

This chain joins TRBV4-1 and TRBJ1-1; TRBD1 agrees at 7 bases. After removal of 4 bases from V and 1 base from J, the junction contained 6 bases not matched to a gene. The CDR3 is 15 amino acids. Germline assignment: CDR1 MGHRA and CDR2 YSYEKL. Here the CDR3 reads CASSRDSGSNTEAFF. The CDR3 nucleotides read TGCGCCAGCAGCCGGGACAGCGGATCGAACACTGAAGCTTTCTTT.

The rearrangement uses TRBV6-5 and TRBJ2-7; tentatively, D is TRBD1 (6 bases). Deletions cut 0 bases from V and 7 bases from J, with 13 bases between. Germline values: CDR1 MNHEY, CDR2 SVGAGI. The CDR3 is 14 amino acids. CDR3 sequence: CASSYSSTTGEQYF. The CDR3, as DNA: TGTGCCAGCAGTTACTCGTCCACAACAGGGGAGCAGTACTTC.

This clone is a singleton in its sample. V is TRBV18 and J is TRBJ2-3, with D perhaps TRBD2 (6 bases). Trimming cost V 3 bases and J 1 base, with 14 bases left between them. CDR3 length: 16 residues. Germline CDR1 is KGHSH and CDR2 is LQKENI. The CDR3 bases are TGTGCCAGCTCACCCAAGGGCGGCGGGGGCACAGATACGCAGTATTTT. The encoded protein is CASSPKGGGGTDTQYF.

This clone was seen a handful of times. The rearrangement links TRBV5-1 to TRBJ2-7, with D possibly TRBD1 on 6 matching bases. V gave up 5 bases and J gave up 2 bases, with 17 bases separating them. CDR1 and CDR2 from the germline V gene are SGHRS and YFSETQ. The CDR3 runs 15 residues. The CDR3 DNA sequence: TGCGCCAGCAGTCGGGACACTTACTTCCCCTACGAGCAGTACTTC. Translating gives CASSRDTYFPYEQYF.

This clone has only one observation. This rearrangement joins TRBV7-2 to TRBJ2-5, with unresolved D. CDR3 length: 13 residues. The V end was cut by 3 bases, the J end by 4 bases, with 9 bases between. The germline CDR1 and CDR2 sequences are SGHTA and FQGNSA. The chain's CDR3 is CASSFFGGETQYF. The DNA for the CDR3 is TGTGCCAGCAGCTTTTTCGGTGGAGAGACCCAGTACTTC.

The V gene is TRBV30, the J gene TRBJ1-1, with D perhaps matching TRBD1 (5 bases). V was clipped by 2 bases and J by 5 bases, with 15 bases between them. From germline, CDR1 is GTSNPN and CDR2 SVGIG (reference sequence). This CDR3 spans 14 amino acids. The CDR3 DNA sequence: TGTGCCTGGAGTCCTGTCGGGGGTCGGACTGAAGCTTTCTTT. Translating gives CAWSPVGGRTEAFF.